The 2 T cell receptor beta chains below come from one sample, sequenced in a study of T cells after somatic rescue of genetic block. Using immunoSEQ multiplex PCR, the repertoire was profiled, and TCRdb retains in-frame clones only, with some absent. Here the sample spans 95,000 to 120,000 clones, around 90% being singletons. Specimen: peripheral blood mononuclear cells (PBMCs). The receptors come from a woman aged 18-30 years.

The chain couples TRBV29-1 to TRBJ1-2; D gene uncertain. The V gene lost 1 base and the J gene lost 6 bases, with 6 bases spanning the gap. CDR3 size: 11 residues. Germline CDR1 reads SQVTM; CDR2 reads ANQGSEA. The CDR3 nucleotides are TGCAGCGTTGAAGCCCGACATGGCTACACCTTC. Translation gives CSVEARHGYTF. The whole variable domain, filled in from reference TRBV29-1 and TRBJ1-2, reads SAVISQKPSRDICQRGTSLTIQCQVDSQVTMMFWYRQQPGQSLTLIATANQGSEATYESGFVIDKFPISRPNLTFSTLTVSNMSPEDSSIYLCSVEARHGYTFGSGTRLTVV.

The chain joins TRBV7-2 to TRBJ2-3; D is undetermined. Between the trimmed V and J ends, which lost 1 base and 2 bases, there was a span of 7 bases. Germline CDR1 reads SGHTA; CDR2 reads FQGNSA. This CDR3 has 14 amino acids. The CDR3: CASSLVGYTDTQYF. CDR3 sequence (DNA): TGTGCCAGCAGCTTAGTGGGATACACAGATACGCAGTATTTT.